The present TCR beta chain was sequenced within a study of T cell changes during pregnancy in multiple sclerosis. Sequenced by immunoSEQ multiplex PCR; TCRdb stores in-frame clones only, minus some. In the table there are some 30,000 clones, 91% of which are singletons. Trimming took off 1 base at V and 0 bases at J, with 13 bases between the two ends. The CDR3 length is 17 residues. The germline V gene encodes CDR1 SGHTA and CDR2 FQGNSA. This receptor was taken from a female donor in good health, enrolled as a control in a pregnancy study. This specimen was CD8+ T cells from peripheral blood mononuclear cells, taken in the second trimester of pregnancy. This sequence joins TRBV7-2 and TRBJ2-1, with no clear D. The CDR3 coding sequence is TGTGCCAGCAGCTTAGGGGCAGCACCCTCCTCCTACAATGAGCAGTTCTTC. This sequence encodes CASSLGAAPSSYNEQFF.